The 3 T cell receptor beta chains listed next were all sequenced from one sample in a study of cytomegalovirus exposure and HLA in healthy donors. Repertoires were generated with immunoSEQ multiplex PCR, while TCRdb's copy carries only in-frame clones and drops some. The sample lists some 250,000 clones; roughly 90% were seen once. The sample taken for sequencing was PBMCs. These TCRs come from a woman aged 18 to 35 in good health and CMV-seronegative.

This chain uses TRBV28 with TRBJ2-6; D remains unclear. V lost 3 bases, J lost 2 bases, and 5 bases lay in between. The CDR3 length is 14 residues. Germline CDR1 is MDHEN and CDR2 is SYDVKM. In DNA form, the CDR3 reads TGTGCCAGCAGTTTGTCGGCTGGGGCCAACGTCCTGACTTTC. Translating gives CASSLSAGANVLTF.

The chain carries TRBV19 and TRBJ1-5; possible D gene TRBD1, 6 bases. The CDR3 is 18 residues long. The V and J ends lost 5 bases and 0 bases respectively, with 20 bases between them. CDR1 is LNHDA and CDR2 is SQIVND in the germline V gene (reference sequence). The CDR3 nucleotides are TGTGCCAGTAGTGTGGGACATCGCACACCTTATAGCAATCAGCCCCAGCATTTT. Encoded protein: CASSVGHRTPYSNQPQHF. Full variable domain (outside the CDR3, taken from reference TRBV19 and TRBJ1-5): DGGITQSPKYLFRKEGQNVTLSCEQNLNHDAMYWYRQDPGQGLRLIYYSQIVNDFQKGDIAEGYSVSREKKESFPLTVTSAQKNPTAFYLCASSVGHRTPYSNQPQHFGDGTRLSIL.

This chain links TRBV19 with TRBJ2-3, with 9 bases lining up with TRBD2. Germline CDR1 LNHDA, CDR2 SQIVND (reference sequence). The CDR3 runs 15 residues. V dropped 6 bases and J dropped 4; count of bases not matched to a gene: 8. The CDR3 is CASRAAGGQADTQYF. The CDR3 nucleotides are TGTGCCAGTAGGGCGGCGGGGGGGCAGGCAGATACGCAGTATTTT.